The clone carrying this T cell receptor (beta chain) was seen repeatedly, ten times or more. Per the germline V gene, CDR1 is MDHEN and CDR2 is SYDVKM. The CDR3 has 14 residues. The V end was cut by 8 bases, the J end by 0 bases, with 10 bases between. TCRdb recomputed calls from the 5' RACE reads with MiXCR, one row per CDR3 protein. In the table there are around 58,000 distinct CDR3 sequences, about 7.7% of which are singletons. This entry belongs to a study of early T cells in non-severe SARS-CoV-2 infection. The sample was whole blood, taken at baseline. The chain employs TRBV28 and TRBJ2-2; D is uncertain. This TCR was sampled from an adult who was a healthcare worker with PCR-confirmed SARS-CoV-2 infection or an uninfected control (not recorded which). CDR3 protein: CASRWTANTGELFF. CDR3 in DNA: TGTGCCAGCCGATGGACGGCGAACACCGGGGAGCTGTTTTTT.